These T cell receptor beta chains were read from a single sample in a study of blood T cell repertoires in COVID-19. Generated by immunoSEQ multiplex PCR, the TCRdb table keeps only in-frame clones and is missing some. The repertoire consists of about 110,000 clones, with 80% to 85% occurring once and the leading ten covering roughly 37%. The sample was peripheral blood. The receptors were sampled from a man older than 75 with acute or convalescent COVID-19. The CDR3 runs from the conserved cysteine through the conserved F or W. The order of the fields is clone size, J gene, V gene, D gene, CDR3 length, CDR3 DNA, CDR3 protein. The D gene is left open where the match is weak. A row's size may be missing; if present it is once, few, many or a size class.

NA TRBJ1-1 TRBV7-9 TRBD1 16 TGTGCCAGCAGCTTAAAAGGACAGGCTCTGGGTACTGAAGCTTTCTTT CASSLKGQALGTEAFF
NA TRBJ2-7 TRBV25-1 NA 15 TGTGCCAGCGCCCCGGGGGGCGGGTGGTCCTACGAGCAGTACTTC CASAPGGGWSYEQYF
NA TRBJ2-1 TRBV28 NA 15 TGTGCCAGCAGTTTACCGGGGAAAGTCTACAATGAGCAGTTCTTC CASSLPGKVYNEQFF
once TRBJ1-1 TRBV5-5 NA 14 TGTGCCAGCACCTTAACAGGGTTGGACACTGAAGCTTTCTTT CASTLTGLDTEAFF
few TRBJ1-4 TRBV6-2/TRBV6-3 NA 15 TGTGCCAGCAGTTACACCGGGAGTAAGAGTGAAAAACTGTTTTTT CASSYTGSKSEKLFF
many TRBJ2-3 TRBV6-1 NA 16 TGTGCCAGCAGTGAAGCGCAACTCGCTGGCACAGATACGCAGTATTTT CASSEAQLAGTDTQYF
NA TRBJ1-1 TRBV28 NA 13 TGTGCCAGCAGGATGGCCTCGAACACTGAAGCTTTCTTT CASRMASNTEAFF
NA TRBJ2-5 TRBV7-3 TRBD2 15 TGTGCCAGCAGCTTAACTACTAGCGGAGGGGAGACCCAGTACTTC CASSLTTSGGETQYF
NA TRBJ1-1 TRBV18 NA 15 TGTGCCAGCTCAGCTTTACAGGGCCCCAACACTGAAGCTTTCTTT CASSALQGPNTEAFF
NA TRBJ2-6 TRBV28 NA 15 TGTGCCAAACAGGGTCCCATCTCTGGGGCCAACGTCCTGACTTTC CAKQGPISGANVLTF
NA TRBJ2-3 TRBV5-1 TRBD1 16 TGCGCCAGCAGCTTGGTCCGACAGGGGTTTACAGATACGCAGTATTTT CASSLVRQGFTDTQYF
NA TRBJ1-1 TRBV2 TRBD1 12 TGTGCCAGTAGACAGGGCGGCACTGAAGCTTTCTTT CASRQGGTEAFF
NA TRBJ2-7 TRBV30 TRBD2 14 TGTGCCTGGAGTGTAGGAGCGGGACGGTACGAGCAGTACTTC CAWSVGAGRYEQYF
NA TRBJ1-5 TRBV12-3/TRBV12-4 NA 12 TGTGCCAGCACCAACCTAGGTCAGCCCCAGCATTTT CASTNLGQPQHF
NA TRBJ2-6 TRBV5-1 NA 15 TGCGCCAGCAGACTAATAGCAGCGGGGGCCAACGTCCTGACTTTC CASRLIAAGANVLTF
NA TRBJ2-3 TRBV10-3 NA 18 TGTGCCATCACAAAGGGTACAGGGCTAGCACAGAGCACAGATACGCAGTATTTT CAITKGTGLAQSTDTQYF
NA TRBJ1-2 TRBV2 NA 11 TGTGCCAGCCGGAGCGCACCTGGCTACACCTTC CASRSAPGYTF
once TRBJ2-7 TRBV7-9 NA 11 TGTGCCAGCAGCCCGTCCTACGAGCAGTACTTC CASSPSYEQYF
few TRBJ2-2 TRBV19 TRBD2 14 TGTGCCAGTAAGGACGGGAGGGGTGCCGGGGAGCTGTTTTTT CASKDGRGAGELFF
NA TRBJ1-5 TRBV5-1 NA 14 TGCGCCAGCAGCTTGCAGGGAAACAATCAGCCCCAGCATTTT CASSLQGNNQPQHF
few TRBJ2-5 TRBV7-8 TRBD1 14 TGTGCCAGCAGCATGGGACAGTACCAAGAGACCCAGTACTTC CASSMGQYQETQYF
NA TRBJ2-1 TRBV10-3 TRBD2 16 TGTGCCATCAGTGACCTAACTAGCGGGAACTACAATGAGCAGTTCTTC CAISDLTSGNYNEQFF
NA TRBJ2-1 TRBV27 NA 16 TGTGCCAGCAGTCCGATACCGCGGCGCTCCTACAATGAGCAGTTCTTC CASSPIPRRSYNEQFF
NA TRBJ1-1 TRBV18 TRBD1 16 TGTGCCAGCTCACCGTGGGCAGGGGGCAGGGGCGCTGAAGCTTTCTTT CASSPWAGGRGAEAFF
NA TRBJ1-1 TRBV29-1 NA 13 TGCAGCGTTGAAGCACAGATGAACACTGAAGCTTTCTTT CSVEAQMNTEAFF
few TRBJ1-6 TRBV5-1 NA 16 TGCGCCAGCAGCTTGGTAGCTCTAATGGATAATTCACCCCTCCACTTT CASSLVALMDNSPLHF
NA TRBJ1-1 TRBV6-5 TRBD1 13 TGTGCCAGCAGGAGGGACAGGGCGGATGAAGCTTTCTTT CASRRDRADEAFF
NA TRBJ2-1 TRBV19 NA 15 TGTGCCAGTAGTATAGTGCGGGGATCCTACAATGAGCAGTTCTTC CASSIVRGSYNEQFF
NA TRBJ2-5 TRBV29-1 NA 16 TGCAGCGTCCAGCGAGATGCGGCAGGGGCCCAAGAGACCCAGTACTTC CSVQRDAAGAQETQYF
NA TRBJ2-4 TRBV27 NA 13 TGTGCCAGCAGAAGCGACGGTAGCAACATTCAGTACTTC CASRSDGSNIQYF
NA TRBJ2-1 TRBV18 TRBD2 15 TGTGCCAGCTCACCGGGACTAGCGGGGTACAATGAGCAGTTCTTC CASSPGLAGYNEQFF
NA TRBJ1-1 TRBV7-8 TRBD1 16 TGTGCCAGCAGCCTAATAAACAGGGGCGCGGGGACTGAAGCTTTCTTT CASSLINRGAGTEAFF
NA TRBJ1-6 TRBV5-1 NA 15 TGCGCCAGCAGCTTGACAGGGTATCTTAATTCACCCCTCCACTTT CASSLTGYLNSPLHF
NA TRBJ1-4 TRBV5-1 TRBD1 17 TGCGCCAGCAGCTCCGGACAGGGATGGGGTTCTAATGAAAAACTGTTTTTT CASSSGQGWGSNEKLFF
NA TRBJ2-1 TRBV2 NA 14 TGTGCCAGCAGTGAAGCGGGAGGCCTCGCTGAGCAGTTCTTC CASSEAGGLAEQFF
NA TRBJ1-2 TRBV27 NA 15 TGTGCCACCTATCGGAGGGGCCTTGGTTACTATGGCTACACCTTC CATYRRGLGYYGYTF
NA TRBJ1-5 TRBV6-5 TRBD1 15 TGTGCCAGCAGTTACCTGCCAGGGGGCGGTCAGCCCCAGCATTTT CASSYLPGGGQPQHF